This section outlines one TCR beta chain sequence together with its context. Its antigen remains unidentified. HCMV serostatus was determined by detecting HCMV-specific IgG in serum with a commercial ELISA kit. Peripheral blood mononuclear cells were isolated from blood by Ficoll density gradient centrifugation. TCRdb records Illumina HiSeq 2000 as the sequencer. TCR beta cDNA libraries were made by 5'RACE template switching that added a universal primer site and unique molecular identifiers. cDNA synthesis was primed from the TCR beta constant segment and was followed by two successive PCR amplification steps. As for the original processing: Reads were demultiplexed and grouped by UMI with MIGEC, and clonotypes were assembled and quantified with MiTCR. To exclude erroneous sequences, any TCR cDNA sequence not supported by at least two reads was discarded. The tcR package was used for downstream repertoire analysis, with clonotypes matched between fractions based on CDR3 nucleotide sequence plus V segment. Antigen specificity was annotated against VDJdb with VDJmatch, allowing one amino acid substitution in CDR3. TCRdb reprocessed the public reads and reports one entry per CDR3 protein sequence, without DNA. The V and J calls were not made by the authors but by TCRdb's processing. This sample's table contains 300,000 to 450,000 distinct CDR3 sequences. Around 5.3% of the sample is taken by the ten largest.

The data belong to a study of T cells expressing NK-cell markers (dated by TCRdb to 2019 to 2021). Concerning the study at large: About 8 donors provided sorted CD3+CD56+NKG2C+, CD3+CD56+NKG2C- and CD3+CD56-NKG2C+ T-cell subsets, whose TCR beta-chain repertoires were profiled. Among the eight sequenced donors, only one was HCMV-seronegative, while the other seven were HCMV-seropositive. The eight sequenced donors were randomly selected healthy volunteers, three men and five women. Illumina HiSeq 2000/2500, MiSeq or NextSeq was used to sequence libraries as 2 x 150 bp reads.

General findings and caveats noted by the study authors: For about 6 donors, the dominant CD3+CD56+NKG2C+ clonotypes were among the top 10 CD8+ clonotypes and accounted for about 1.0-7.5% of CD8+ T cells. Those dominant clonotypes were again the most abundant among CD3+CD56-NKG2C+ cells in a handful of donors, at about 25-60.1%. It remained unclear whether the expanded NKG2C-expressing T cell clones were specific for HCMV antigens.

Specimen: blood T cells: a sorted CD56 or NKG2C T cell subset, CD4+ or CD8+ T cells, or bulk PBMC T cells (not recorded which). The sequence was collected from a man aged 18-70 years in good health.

CDR3 sequence: CASSPTVNIAKNIQYF. The receptor chain draws on TRBV5-1 and TRBJ2-4. Sequences SGHRS (CDR1) and YFSETQ (CDR2) are obtained from the germline V gene. Including cysteine and phenylalanine, the CDR3 has 16 amino acids. No DNA accompanies this entry.